The present T cell receptor beta chain was sequenced within a study of control samples from healthy donors and cancer patients. Germline lookup yields CDR1 SGDLS and CDR2 YYNGEE. Trimming removed 0 bases at V and 7 bases at J, with 29 bases between. The CDR3 is made up of 19 amino acids. Sequencing was performed with immunoSEQ multiplex PCR; in TCRdb, only in-frame clones are kept and a portion is missing. Counted here are about 96,000 clones, 90% to 95% occurring once; the ten biggest clones make up around 8.2%. V and J are TRBV9 and TRBJ2-7; possibly TRBD2 for D (6 bases). The origin of this receptor is a man between 18 and 29 years old in good health. Sequencing input: blood. CDR3 amino acids: CASSVDRDPPEGLRWEQYF. CDR3 nucleotides: TGTGCCAGCAGCGTAGATCGGGACCCGCCCGAAGGACTAAGGTGGGAGCAGTACTTC.